This TCR beta chain was observed in a study of monozygotic twins with cystic fibrosis. Overall study findings and caveats: Age, concordance and disease severity did not associate with shared CDR3 numbers. J usage was most co-twin-similar in 8 of 16 pairs, V in 13.

CDR1 is MNHEY and CDR2 is SMNVEV in the germline V gene (reference sequence). CDR3 size: 15 residues. Trimming removed 3 bases at V and 2 bases at J, with 14 bases between. This table comes from immunoSEQ multiplex PCR, and its TCRdb copy is limited to in-frame clones, with some not included. The sample consists of 30,000 to 35,000 clones, 66% of them appearing once. Comments on this clone: Its matching antigen is unknown.

Sequencing was carried out using blood. V usage is TRBV27 and J usage is TRBJ2-7; TRBD1 or TRBD2 may be the D gene (5 bases each). The source of this sequence is a girl under 18 with cystic fibrosis. CDR3 amino acids: CASSFWGSNPYEQYF. CDR3 bases: TGTGCCAGCAGTTTTTGGGGGAGTAATCCCTACGAGCAGTACTTC.